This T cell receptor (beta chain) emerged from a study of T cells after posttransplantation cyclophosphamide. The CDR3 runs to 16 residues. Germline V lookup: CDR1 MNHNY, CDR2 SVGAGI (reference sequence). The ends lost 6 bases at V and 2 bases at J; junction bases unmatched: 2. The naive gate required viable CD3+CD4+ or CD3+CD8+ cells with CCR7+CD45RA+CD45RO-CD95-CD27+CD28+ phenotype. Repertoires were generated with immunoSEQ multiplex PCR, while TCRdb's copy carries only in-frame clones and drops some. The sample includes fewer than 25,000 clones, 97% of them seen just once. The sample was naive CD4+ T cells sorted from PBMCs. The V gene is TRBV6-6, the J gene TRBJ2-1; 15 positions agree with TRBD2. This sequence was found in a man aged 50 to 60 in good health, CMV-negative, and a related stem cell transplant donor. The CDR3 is CASRGTSGGTYNEQFF. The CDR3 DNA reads TGTGCCAGCAGGGGGACTAGCGGGGGGACCTACAATGAGCAGTTCTTC.